Presented here are 16 T cell receptor beta chains from one specimen sequenced in a study of human thymus T cells. Using immunoSEQ multiplex PCR, the repertoire was profiled, and TCRdb retains in-frame clones only, with some absent. The sample carries tens of thousands of clones, roughly 96% recorded once. Corrective cardiac operations yielded the resected thymus tissue. The sample consisted of thymus tissue. The origin of the receptors is a girl under three years old with a congenital heart defect but otherwise immunologically healthy.

This chain connects TRBV9 to TRBJ2-1, with D hard to call. Per the germline V gene, CDR1 is SGDLS and CDR2 is YYNGEE. There are 14 residues in the CDR3. The germline V and J ends were trimmed by 0 bases and 4 bases, with 8 bases remaining between them. In nucleotides, the CDR3 is TGTGCCAGCAGCGTAGTTACTAATTACAATGAGCAGTTCTTC. Its protein is CASSVVTNYNEQFF.

This rearrangement joins TRBV27 to TRBJ2-1; 10 nucleotides match TRBD2. Germline V gene lookup returns CDR1 MNHEY and CDR2 SMNVEV (reference sequence). The CDR3 extends over 14 amino acids. V was clipped by 7 bases and J by 5 bases; unmatched bases: 5. The CDR3 nucleotides are TGTGCCAGCAAGCTACTAGCGGGACACAATGAGCAGTTCTTC. Amino acid sequence: CASKLLAGHNEQFF.

The genes are TRBV4-3 and TRBJ1-1; 8 positions match TRBD1. Germline-derived CDR1 and CDR2 are LGHNA and YSLEER. This CDR3 spans 15 amino acids. The V segment lost 0 bases and the J segment 6 bases; nucleotides outside the gene matches: 6. The CDR3 DNA reads as TGCGCCAGCAGCCAAGAATCCCGACAGGGGCCTGAAGCTTTCTTT. Amino acid sequence: CASSQESRQGPEAFF.

This chain links TRBV27 with TRBJ2-7, with TRBD1 matching 12 bases. This CDR3 has 15 amino acids. Losses at the gene ends were 4 bases for V and 6 bases for J; bases not matched to a gene: 7. Per germline, CDR1 MNHEY and CDR2 SMNVEV (reference sequence). The CDR3 reads CASSSRDRGLGEQYF. CDR3 coding DNA: TGTGCCAGCAGTTCAAGGGACAGGGGGCTAGGCGAGCAGTACTTC.

This chain links TRBV7-9 with TRBJ2-7; no clear D gene. From germline, CDR1 is SEHNR and CDR2 FQNEAQ (reference sequence). The CDR3 spans 13 residues. Deletions cut 3 bases from V and 3 bases from J, with 9 bases between. CDR3 nucleotide sequence: TGTGCCAGCAGCTTTCGGGTAGGCTACGAGCAGTACTTC. This encodes CASSFRVGYEQYF. Full variable domain (remainder filled in from reference TRBV7-9 and TRBJ2-7): DTGVSQNPRHKITKRGQNVTFRCDPISEHNRLYWYRQTLGQGPEFLTYFQNEAQLEKSRLLSDRFSAERPKGSFSTLEIQRTEQGDSAMYLCASSFRVGYEQYFGPGTRLTVT.

The chain uses TRBV27 and TRBJ1-5, with D perhaps TRBD1 (6 bases). Germline V CDR1 and CDR2: MNHEY, SMNVEV (reference sequence). This CDR3 spans 15 amino acids. Trimming stripped 8 bases from V and 4 bases from J, with 18 bases between. The CDR3 bases are TGTGCCAGCTCCTGGACGGGGGCGGGAAATCAGCCCCAGCATTTT. The encoded protein is CASSWTGAGNQPQHF.

This clone occurred once. The chain employs TRBV11-2 and TRBJ2-7; D ambiguous. Looked up from germline, CDR1 is SGHAT and CDR2 is FQNNGV. The CDR3 is 12 residues long. Deletions cut 3 bases from V and 4 bases from J, with 7 bases between. The CDR3 loop reads CASSFGGYEQYF. The CDR3 region has the DNA TGTGCCAGCAGCTTCGGTGGATACGAGCAGTACTTC. Based on the CDR3 plus reference TRBV11-2 and TRBJ2-7, the full variable domain is EAGVAQSPRYKIIEKRQSVAFWCNPISGHATLYWYQQILGQGPKLLIQFQNNGVVDDSQLPKDRFSAERLKGVDSTLKIQPAKLEDSAVYLCASSFGGYEQYFGPGTRLTVT.

CDR3 DNA: TGTGCCAGCACCCTGGACACCGCCTACGAGCAGTACTTC. As protein: CASTLDTAYEQYF. The gene calls are TRBV7-9 and TRBJ2-7, with D possibly TRBD1 on 5 matching bases. With 7 bases removed from V and 2 bases from J, the gap between germline ends came to 12 bases. CDR1 and CDR2 from the germline V gene are SEHNR and FQNEAQ (reference sequence). The CDR3 consists of 13 residues.

The V call is TRBV2, the J call TRBJ2-2, with 8 bases lining up with TRBD2. The CDR3 loop spans 17 amino acids. Germline CDR1 SNHLY, CDR2 FYNNEI. The J segment lost 5 bases and the V segment lost 6 bases, leaving 14 bases of the junction unmatched. The CDR3 coding sequence is TGTGCCAGCAGCCTTACGACTAGCGCGATACCAACCGGGGAGCTGTTTTTT. This translates into CASSLTTSAIPTGELFF. The full variable domain, completed using reference TRBV2 and TRBJ2-2, is EPEVTQTPSHQVTQMGQEVILRCVPISNHLYFYWYRQILGQKVEFLVSFYNNEISEKSEIFDDQFSVERPDGSNFTLKIRSTKLEDSAMYFCASSLTTSAIPTGELFFGEGSRLTVL.

The V call is TRBV7-9, the J call TRBJ2-1; 9 nucleotides agree with TRBD2. From germline, CDR1 is SEHNR and CDR2 FQNEAQ (reference sequence). J was trimmed by 8 bases and V by 5 bases; bases with no gene match: 7. This CDR3 has 14 amino acids. The CDR3: CASSVSGRTYEQFF. CDR3 DNA sequence: TGTGCCAGCAGCGTTAGCGGGAGAACGTATGAGCAGTTCTTC.

V and J are TRBV4-3 and TRBJ1-5; D possibly corresponds to TRBD1 (5 bases). The germline V gene encodes CDR1 LGHNA and CDR2 YSLEER. This CDR3 spans 14 amino acids. V was shortened by 0 bases and J by 7 bases, with 10 bases between the two germline ends. CDR3 residues: CASSQDRGRQPQHF. The CDR3 coding sequence is TGCGCCAGCAGCCAAGATAGGGGCAGGCAGCCCCAGCATTTT.

The V and J genes are TRBV5-8 and TRBJ1-2; 8 bases align to TRBD1. Germline CDR1 SGHTS, CDR2 YDEGEE. This CDR3 is 13 amino acids long. V lost 7 bases and J lost 4; bases outside the gene matches: 6. As DNA, the CDR3 is TGTGCCAGCCGCAGGGGGCTAGTCTATGGCTACACCTTC. Amino acid sequence: CASRRGLVYGYTF.

The V gene is TRBV7-9, the J gene TRBJ2-3; 8 bases map to TRBD1. Trimming at V came to 5 bases and at J to 3 bases, leaving 13 bases not matched to a gene. The CDR3 contains 17 residues. Germline-derived CDR1 and CDR2 are SEHNR and FQNEAQ (reference sequence). The CDR3 loop is CASSPVWTGRRTDTQYF. CDR3 in DNA: TGTGCCAGCAGCCCTGTATGGACAGGGAGGAGAACAGATACGCAGTATTTT.

V and J are TRBV14 and TRBJ1-1; 7 bases map to TRBD1. V lost 5 bases and J lost 1; bases outside the gene matches: 7. There are 15 residues in the CDR3. In germline, CDR1 is SGHDN, CDR2 FVKESK. CDR3 sequence (DNA): TGTGCCAGCAGCACCCGACAGGGACGGAACACTGAAGCTTTCTTT. Amino acid sequence: CASSTRQGRNTEAFF.

J is TRBJ2-7 and V is TRBV20-1, with D possibly matching TRBD1 (6 bases). V lost 3 bases to trimming and J lost 7 bases, with 7 bases between them. This CDR3 has 10 residues. The germline V gene encodes CDR1 DFQATT and CDR2 SNEGSKA (reference sequence). The CDR3 DNA sequence: TGCAGTGCTAGGAGGGGGGAGCAGTACTTC. It specifies CSARRGEQYF.

V is TRBV4-2 and J is TRBJ1-5, with D possibly being TRBD1 (6 bases). The CDR3 loop spans 20 amino acids. V dropped 2 bases and J dropped 0 bases, with 23 bases sitting between them. Germline V gene lookup returns CDR1 LGHNA and CDR2 YNFKEQ. In nucleotides, the CDR3 is TGTGCCAGCAGCCAAAACCGGGACAAAGGGGCCCAGGATAGCAATCAGCCCCAGCATTTT. This sequence encodes CASSQNRDKGAQDSNQPQHF.